Shown below are 14 T cell receptor beta chains from a single sample sequenced in a study of monozygotic twins with inflammatory bowel disease. TCRdb reworked the 5' RACE reads into one entry per CDR3 protein, no DNA. This sample's table reports some 210,000 distinct CDR3 sequences. What was sequenced was blood. These receptors were collected from a human donor with ulcerative colitis or Crohn's disease, or a healthy co-twin of an affected twin (not recorded which).

V is TRBV7-9 and J is TRBJ2-1; the D gene TCRdb calls, TRBD2, cannot be checked with no DNA. CDR1 is SEHNR, CDR2 FQNEAQ, per germline (reference sequence). This CDR3 has 14 residues. CDR3 sequence reads: CASSFRGYTNEQFF.

This rearrangement joins TRBV7-6 to TRBJ2-3; TCRdb indicates TRBD1, and absent DNA this call remains unverified. The CDR3 spans 16 residues. Germline CDR1 reads SGHVS; CDR2 reads FNYEAQ. This CDR3 is CASSYYYGGGPDTQYF.

This rearrangement joins TRBV5-6 to TRBJ2-6. The CDR3 is made up of 15 amino acids. Germline V gene sequence: CDR1 SGHDT, CDR2 YYEEEE. CDR3 protein: CASSFLGSGANVLTF.

The chain recombines TRBV20-1 with TRBJ1-2. The CDR3 spans 12 residues. Germline V gives CDR1 DFQATT, CDR2 SNEGSKA (reference sequence). The CDR3 region is CSYSVLNYGYTF.

The V gene is TRBV9, the J gene TRBJ2-5; lacking DNA, the TRBD2 call made by TCRdb goes unchecked. The CDR3 covers 15 residues. CDR1 is SGDLS, CDR2 YYNGEE, per germline. CDR3 sequence: CASSVEMGGEETQYF.

The chain uses TRBV11-2 and TRBJ2-7; without DNA, the TCRdb call of TRBD1 cannot be checked. The CDR3 has 12 residues. CDR1 is SGHAT, CDR2 FQNNGV, per germline. The chain's CDR3 is CASSSMTAEQYF.

V usage is TRBV20-1 and J usage is TRBJ2-3. Germline V CDR1 and CDR2: DFQATT, SNEGSKA (reference sequence). The CDR3 contains 12 residues. The CDR3 sequence is CSAGASGDTQYF.

The chain employs TRBV3-1 and TRBJ2-1; with no DNA, the TCRdb D assignment of TRBD1 cannot be verified. From germline, CDR1 is LGHDT and CDR2 YNNKEL (reference sequence). CDR3 length: 17 amino acids. The CDR3 protein is CASSQELWTARYNEQFF.

CDR3 sequence: CASCRGPIYYNEQFF. J is TRBJ2-1 and V is TRBV2. The CDR3 contains 15 residues. Germline values: CDR1 SNHLY, CDR2 FYNNEI.

This chain links TRBV12-3 or TRBV12-4 with TRBJ2-5; TCRdb selects TRBD1, and the lack of DNA leaves this call unchecked. The CDR3 consists of 14 residues. The CDR3: CASSLGAGAETQYF.

The rearrangement joins TRBV27 to TRBJ2-3; with no DNA, the TCRdb D assignment of TRBD1 cannot be verified. The CDR3 has 11 amino acids. CDR1 MNHEY and CDR2 SMNVEV come from the germline V gene (reference sequence). The CDR3: CASSSLDTQYF.

This chain joins TRBV7-8 and TRBJ1-1; the D gene TCRdb calls, TRBD1, cannot be checked with no DNA. The CDR3 is made up of 14 amino acids. Germline CDR1 is SGHVS and CDR2 is FQNEAQ. This CDR3 reads CASSPREGTTEAFF.

The rearrangement joins TRBV7-9 to TRBJ2-3; TCRdb outputs TRBD1, but without DNA this stays unchecked. Germline V CDR1 and CDR2: SEHNR, FQNEAQ (reference sequence). CDR3 length: 16 amino acids. Here the CDR3 reads CASSFRQTISTDTQYF.

The V and J genes are TRBV20-1 and TRBJ1-1; TCRdb picks TRBD1, but there is no DNA to check that call. CDR1 and CDR2 from the germline V gene are DFQATT and SNEGSKA (reference sequence). The CDR3 length is 13 residues. The CDR3 here is CSAPRPGQEEAFF.